This T cell receptor (beta chain) was identified in a study of response to subunit inactivated influenza vaccine. Study-wide results and caveats: Each seasonal influenza vaccination, the authors suggested, recruits few new T cells.

Regarding this clonotype: Its matching antigen is unknown.

TCRdb independently ran MiXCR on the RT-PCR reads; one entry per CDR3 protein. The sample has hundreds of thousands of distinct CDR3 sequences, 14% seen once. V was trimmed by 2 bases and J by 0 bases, leaving 8 bases between them. The CDR3 length is 14 residues. This rearrangement joins TRBV12-3 or TRBV12-4 to TRBJ2-7; D not resolved. Sequencing used PBMCs from blood, obtained 14 to 15 days before vaccination. This clonotype was sampled from a man between 45 and 60 years old who received an inactivated influenza vaccine. CDR3 sequence: CASSLRASSYEQYF. CDR3 DNA: TGTGCCAGCAGTTTACGGGCGAGCTCCTACGAGCAGTACTTC.